These 21 T cell receptor beta chains were all obtained from the same sample, sequenced in a study of cytomegalovirus exposure and HLA in healthy donors. The PCR made use of 60 Vbeta and 13 Jbeta primers. Clones were sequenced by immunoSEQ multiplex PCR, and TCRdb holds only the in-frame ones, with some missing. The profile shows roughly 200,000 clones, roughly four fifths of them singletons. Sequencing was performed on PBMCs. The receptors stem from a man aged 50 to 59 in good health and CMV-seronegative.

The V and J genes are TRBV5-1 and TRBJ2-5; 10 nucleotides match TRBD2. Per germline, CDR1 SGHRS and CDR2 YFSETQ. CDR3 length: 16 amino acids. Unmatched junction bases numbered 11, after V lost 4 bases and J lost 5 bases. CDR3: CASSPGSSGSTETQYF. The DNA of the CDR3 is TGCGCCAGCAGCCCGGGGTCTAGCGGGAGTACGGAGACCCAGTACTTC.

V gene TRBV14 combines with J gene TRBJ2-6; D uncertain. V was cut by 3 bases and J by 0 bases, with 9 bases left in between. Per germline, CDR1 SGHDN and CDR2 FVKESK. The CDR3 has 16 amino acids. The CDR3 loop reads CASSHQLSSGANVLTF. The CDR3 region has the DNA TGTGCCAGCAGCCATCAACTGAGCTCTGGGGCCAACGTCCTGACTTTC.

This chain uses TRBV6-6 with TRBJ1-5; no firm D call. The CDR3 extends over 15 amino acids. The germline gives CDR1 MNHNY, CDR2 SVGAGI (reference sequence). V lost 2 bases to trimming and J lost 1 base, with 9 bases between them. CDR3 amino acids: CASSYPSQSNQPQHF. CDR3 nucleotides: TGTGCCAGCAGTTACCCCTCCCAGAGCAATCAGCCCCAGCATTTT.

CDR3 region: CASSHTRQGMREQYF. Here the CDR3 DNA reads TGTGCCAGCAGCCACACCAGACAGGGCATGAGGGAGCAGTACTTC. The genes are TRBV6-5 and TRBJ2-5; 7 bases agree with TRBD1. Germline V gives CDR1 MNHEY, CDR2 SVGAGI. J lost 11 bases, V lost 6 bases, and 18 bases had no gene match. The CDR3 has 15 residues.

The chain combines TRBV5-1 with TRBJ1-1; tentatively, D is TRBD1 (5 bases). The CDR3 is made up of 15 amino acids. V dropped 3 bases and J dropped 4 bases, with 16 bases sitting between them. Germline values: CDR1 SGHRS, CDR2 YFSETQ. CDR3 DNA sequence: TGCGCCAGCAGCTCAGCCGGGGGGGTGGTCACTGAAGCTTTCTTT. It is translated as CASSSAGGVVTEAFF.

The V call is TRBV29-1, the J call TRBJ1-1; no clear D gene. The CDR3 is 12 amino acids. Deletions cut 4 bases from V and 4 bases from J, with 10 bases between. Germline V gene sequence: CDR1 SQVTM, CDR2 ANQGSEA. The DNA of the CDR3 is TGCAGCGTTGTCTTGGTGAGCACTGAAGCTTTCTTT. Translated: CSVVLVSTEAFF. The full variable domain, with the rest looked up from reference TRBV29-1 and TRBJ1-1, is SAVISQKPSRDICQRGTSLTIQCQVDSQVTMMFWYRQQPGQSLTLIATANQGSEATYESGFVIDKFPISRPNLTFSTLTVSNMSPEDSSIYLCSVVLVSTEAFFGQGTRLTVV.

This clone was found once. This chain uses TRBV11-3 with TRBJ1-1; D is uncertain. Germline assignment: CDR1 SGHNT and CDR2 YENEEA. CDR3 size: 14 residues. Trimming left V 1 base short and J 1 base short, with 7 bases between. This CDR3 reads CASSLGGPNTEAFF. In DNA, the CDR3 is TGTGCCAGCAGCTTAGGAGGGCCGAACACTGAAGCTTTCTTT.

The J gene is TRBJ1-1, the V gene TRBV5-1; D is unresolved. Germline CDR1 is SGHRS and CDR2 is YFSETQ. V lost 0 bases and J 3 bases, leaving 15 bases between the germline ends. The CDR3 consists of 16 residues. The CDR3 coding sequence is TGCGCCAGCAGCTTGGGGTCATCCGGCGGCCACACTGAAGCTTTCTTT. Its protein product is CASSLGSSGGHTEAFF.

The chain couples TRBV7-3 to TRBJ2-3; tentatively, D is TRBD1 (7 bases). Trimming stripped 4 bases from V and 3 bases from J, with 14 bases between. The CDR3 totals 15 residues. The V gene's germline CDR1 is SGHTA and CDR2 FQGTGA. CDR3 nucleotides: TGTGCCAGCAGCTCCTTACAGGGGAGGACAGATACGCAGTATTTT. Its protein product is CASSSLQGRTDTQYF.

V is TRBV18 and J is TRBJ2-3, with 7 bases that match TRBD1. This CDR3 contains 15 residues. The V gene's germline CDR1 is KGHSH and CDR2 LQKENI. The V gene end was trimmed by 3 bases and the J gene end by 0 bases; junction bases not matched to a gene: 3. The CDR3 loop reads CASSPGQPSTDTQYF. CDR3 DNA: TGTGCCAGCTCACCGGGACAGCCTAGCACAGATACGCAGTATTTT.

The CDR3 is CATSRGGQGNTEAFF. In nucleotides, the CDR3 is TGTGCCACCAGCAGAGGGGGACAGGGGAACACTGAAGCTTTCTTT. The chain employs TRBV15 and TRBJ1-1, with TRBD1 matching 9 bases. Trimming removed 1 base from V and 1 base from J; junction bases left unmatched: 1. Germline V lookup: CDR1 LNHNV, CDR2 YYDKDF (reference sequence). This CDR3 region has 15 residues.

This chain's CDR3 is CAISAREEQFF. DNA of the CDR3: TGTGCCATCAGTGCGAGGGAGGAGCAGTTCTTC. This chain joins TRBV10-3 and TRBJ2-1; weak D call: TRBD2 (5 bases). CDR3 size: 11 residues. CDR1 and CDR2 (germline): ENHRY, SYGVKD. The V gene lost 4 bases and the J gene lost 10 bases, with 8 bases spanning the gap.

The rearrangement joins TRBV7-8 to TRBJ2-5; D is perhaps TRBD1 (6 bases). The CDR3 sequence is 14 residues long. Trimming removed 5 bases from V and 5 bases from J, with 15 bases in between. CDR1 is SGHVS, CDR2 FQNEAQ, per germline. The chain's CDR3 is CASSATGSGETQYF. The CDR3 DNA reads TGTGCCAGCAGCGCCACAGGGAGCGGTGAGACCCAGTACTTC.

This clone has only one observation. The genes are TRBV5-4 and TRBJ2-5; 7 nucleotides align to TRBD2. Germline values: CDR1 SGHNT, CDR2 YYREEE (reference sequence). CDR3 length: 13 amino acids. After removal of 5 bases from V and 9 bases from J, the junction contained 10 bases not matched to a gene. The CDR3 sequence: CASRSGVGKAQYF. Written as DNA, the CDR3 is TGTGCCAGCAGGAGCGGGGTGGGGAAGGCCCAGTACTTC.

The chain combines TRBV5-1 with TRBJ1-3, with D possibly TRBD1 on 5 matching bases. V lost 4 bases and J 0 bases, leaving 17 bases between the germline ends. This CDR3 is 17 amino acids long. The germline gives CDR1 SGHRS, CDR2 YFSETQ. The DNA of the CDR3 is TGCGCCAGCAGCCCTCATGGGGGACTGAGCTCTGGAAACACCATATATTTT. The encoded protein is CASSPHGGLSSGNTIYF.

The V gene is TRBV28, the J gene TRBJ2-5; 8 nucleotides agree with TRBD1. V was pared by 5 bases and J by 5 bases, with 10 bases of the junction left unmatched. The CDR3 has 15 residues. The germline V gene has CDR1 MDHEN and CDR2 SYDVKM. The CDR3 here is CASSLGQGRGETQYF. The CDR3 bases are TGTGCCAGCAGTCTCGGACAGGGACGGGGGGAGACCCAGTACTTC.

The V and J genes are TRBV9 and TRBJ2-3, with TRBD2 as a possible D gene (5 bases). The germline CDR1 and CDR2 sequences are SGDLS and YYNGEE. Trimming removed 2 bases at V and 5 bases at J, with 9 bases between. The CDR3 consists of 13 residues. The CDR3 DNA sequence: TGTGCCAGCAGCGTCCGGGGAGTAGATACGCAGTATTTT. Protein: CASSVRGVDTQYF.

The J gene is TRBJ1-4, the V gene TRBV6-1; D unresolved. V lost 0 bases, J lost 7 bases, and 18 bases lay in between. The CDR3 is made up of 17 amino acids. CDR1 and CDR2 from the germline V gene are MNHNS and SASEGT. The CDR3 is CASSEAISTAMVEKLFF. CDR3 bases: TGTGCCAGCAGTGAAGCGATATCAACAGCAATGGTTGAAAAACTGTTTTTT.

The chain combines TRBV5-1 with TRBJ2-7; 12 positions agree with TRBD2. V was clipped by 0 bases and J by 5 bases; unmatched bases: 9. Germline V gene data show CDR1 as SGHRS and CDR2 as YFSETQ. This CDR3 comprises 17 residues. CDR3 sequence (DNA): TGCGCCAGCAGCTTGGTGTCTAGCGGGAGGGGAGCCGACGAGCAGTACTTC. This encodes CASSLVSSGRGADEQYF.

This clone was detected once. The V and J genes are TRBV6-1 and TRBJ1-5, with 7 bases matching TRBD1. Unmatched junction bases numbered 9, after V lost 6 bases and J lost 4 bases. The CDR3 runs to 15 residues. Germline lookup yields CDR1 MNHNS and CDR2 SASEGT. The CDR3 coding sequence is TGTGCCAGCAGCTATTCCTGGACAGGTAATCAGCCCCAGCATTTT. Amino acids: CASSYSWTGNQPQHF.

In regard to this clone: The same CDR3 is also encoded by other DNA sequences in this sample. The chain couples TRBV5-6 to TRBJ2-5, with D perhaps matching TRBD2 (5 bases). CDR1 is SGHDT, CDR2 YYEEEE, per germline. Deletions cut 4 bases from V and 5 bases from J, with 15 bases between. The CDR3 spans 14 residues. Here the CDR3 DNA reads TGTGCCAGCAGCACCCCCCGAGGGTGGGAGACCCAGTACTTC. This encodes CASSTPRGWETQYF. Variable domain in full (rest from reference TRBV5-6 and TRBJ2-5): DAGVTQSPTHLIKTRGQQVTLRCSPKSGHDTVSWYQQALGQGPQFIFQYYEEEERQRGNFPDRFSGHQFPNYSSELNVNALLLGDSALYLCASSTPRGWETQYFGPGTRLLVL.